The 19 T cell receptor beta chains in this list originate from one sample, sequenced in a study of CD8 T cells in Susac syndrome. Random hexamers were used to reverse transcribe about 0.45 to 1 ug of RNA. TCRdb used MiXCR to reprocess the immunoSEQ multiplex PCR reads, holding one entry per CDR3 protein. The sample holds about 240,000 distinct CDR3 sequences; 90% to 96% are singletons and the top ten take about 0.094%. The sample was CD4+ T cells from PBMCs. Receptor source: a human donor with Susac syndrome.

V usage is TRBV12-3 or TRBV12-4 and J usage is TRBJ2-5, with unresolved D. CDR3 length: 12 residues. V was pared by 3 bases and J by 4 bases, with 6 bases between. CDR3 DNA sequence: TGTGCCAGCAGTTTGTCGATAGAGACCCAGTACTTC. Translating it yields CASSLSIETQYF.

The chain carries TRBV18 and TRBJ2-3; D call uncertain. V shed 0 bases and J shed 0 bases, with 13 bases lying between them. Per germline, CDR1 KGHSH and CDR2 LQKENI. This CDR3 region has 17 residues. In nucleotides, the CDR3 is TGTGCCAGCTCACCACCGATGGCGGCTGTTAGCACAGATACGCAGTATTTT. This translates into CASSPPMAAVSTDTQYF.

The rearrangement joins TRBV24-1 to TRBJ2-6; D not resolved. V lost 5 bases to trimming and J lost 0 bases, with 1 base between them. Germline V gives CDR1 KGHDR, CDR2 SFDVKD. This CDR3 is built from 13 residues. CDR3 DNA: TGTGCCACCAGTGTCTCTGGGGCCAACGTCCTGACTTTC. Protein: CATSVSGANVLTF.

The CDR3 DNA sequence: TGTGCCAGCAGTTTGACTAGCGGGAGGATAAATGAGCAGTTCTTC. As protein: CASSLTSGRINEQFF. This chain joins TRBV27 and TRBJ2-1; 13 nucleotides agree with TRBD2. V shed 3 bases, J shed 7 bases, and the junction held 3 bases outside the gene matches. This CDR3 is 15 amino acids long. The germline CDR1 and CDR2 sequences are MNHEY and SMNVEV (reference sequence).

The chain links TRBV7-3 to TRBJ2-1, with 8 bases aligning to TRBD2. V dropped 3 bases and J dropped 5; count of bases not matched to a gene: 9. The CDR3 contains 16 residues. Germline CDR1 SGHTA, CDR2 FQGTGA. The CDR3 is CASSFSSGPRHNEQFF. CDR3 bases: TGTGCCAGCAGCTTCTCTAGCGGGCCTCGCCACAATGAGCAGTTCTTC.

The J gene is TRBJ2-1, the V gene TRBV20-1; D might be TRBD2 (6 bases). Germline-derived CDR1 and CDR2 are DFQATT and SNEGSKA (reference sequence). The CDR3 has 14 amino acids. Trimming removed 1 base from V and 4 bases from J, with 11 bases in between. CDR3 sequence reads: CSARAGEGYNEQFF. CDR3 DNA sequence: TGCAGTGCTAGAGCGGGAGAAGGATACAATGAGCAGTTCTTC.

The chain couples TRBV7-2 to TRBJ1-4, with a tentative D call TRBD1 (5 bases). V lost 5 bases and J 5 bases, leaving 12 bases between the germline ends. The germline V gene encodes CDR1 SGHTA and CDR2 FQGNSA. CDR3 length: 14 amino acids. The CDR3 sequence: CASSPGLANEKLFF. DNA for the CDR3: TGTGCCAGCAGCCCGGGACTCGCGAATGAAAAACTGTTTTTT. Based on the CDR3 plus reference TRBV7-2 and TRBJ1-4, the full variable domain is GAGVSQSPSNKVTEKGKDVELRCDPISGHTALYWYRQSLGQGLEFLIYFQGNSAPDKSGLPSDRFSAERTGGSVSTLTIQRTQQEDSAVYLCASSPGLANEKLFFGSGTQLSVL.

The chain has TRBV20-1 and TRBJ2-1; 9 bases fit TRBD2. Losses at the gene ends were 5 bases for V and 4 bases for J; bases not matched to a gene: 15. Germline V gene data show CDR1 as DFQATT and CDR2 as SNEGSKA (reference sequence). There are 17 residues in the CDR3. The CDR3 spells CSALDLGGLAGYNEQFF. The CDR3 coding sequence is TGCAGTGCTTTAGATTTGGGGGGGCTAGCGGGGTACAATGAGCAGTTCTTC.

CDR3 in DNA: TGCAGTGCCCTGGAAACGGGGACAGATACGCAGTATTTT. It encodes CSALETGTDTQYF. This chain links TRBV20-1 with TRBJ2-3; tentatively, D is TRBD2 (5 bases). V was cut by 6 bases and J by 3 bases, with 13 bases left in between. CDR1 is DFQATT and CDR2 is SNEGSKA in the germline V gene (reference sequence). This CDR3 comprises 13 residues.

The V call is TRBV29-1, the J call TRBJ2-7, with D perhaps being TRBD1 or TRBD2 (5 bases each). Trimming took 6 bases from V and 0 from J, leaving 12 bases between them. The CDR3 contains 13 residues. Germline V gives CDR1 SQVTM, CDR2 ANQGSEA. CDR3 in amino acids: CSVGDGSSYEQYF. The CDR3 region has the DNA TGCAGCGTGGGGGACGGAAGCTCCTACGAGCAGTACTTC.

In DNA, the CDR3 is TGTGCCAGCAGCACCTCGAAGGGATCGGACACTGAAGCTTTCTTT. Translated: CASSTSKGSDTEAFF. The chain combines TRBV28 with TRBJ1-1; no clear D gene. V lost 6 bases, J lost 3 bases, and 17 bases lay in between. Per the germline V gene, CDR1 is MDHEN and CDR2 is SYDVKM. This CDR3 has 15 residues.

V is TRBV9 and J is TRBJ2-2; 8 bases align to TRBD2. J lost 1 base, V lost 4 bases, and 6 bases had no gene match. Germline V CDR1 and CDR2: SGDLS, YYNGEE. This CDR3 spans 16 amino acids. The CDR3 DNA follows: TGTGCCAGCAGCCCTGGGACTAGTCAGAACACCGGGGAGCTGTTTTTT. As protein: CASSPGTSQNTGELFF. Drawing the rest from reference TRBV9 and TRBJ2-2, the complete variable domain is DSGVTQTPKHLITATGQRVTLRCSPRSGDLSVYWYQQSLDQGLQFLIQYYNGEERAKGNILERFSAQQFPDLHSELNLSSLELGDSALYFCASSPGTSQNTGELFFGEGSRLTVL.

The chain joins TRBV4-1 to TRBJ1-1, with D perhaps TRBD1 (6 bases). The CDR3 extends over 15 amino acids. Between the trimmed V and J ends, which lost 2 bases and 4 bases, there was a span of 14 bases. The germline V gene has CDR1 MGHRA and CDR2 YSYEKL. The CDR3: CASSQRTGQLTEAFF. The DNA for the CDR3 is TGCGCCAGCAGCCAAAGAACGGGACAACTCACTGAAGCTTTCTTT.

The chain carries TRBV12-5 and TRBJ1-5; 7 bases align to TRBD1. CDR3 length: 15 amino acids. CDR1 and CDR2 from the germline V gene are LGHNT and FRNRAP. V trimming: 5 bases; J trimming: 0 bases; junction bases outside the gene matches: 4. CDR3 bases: TGTGCTAGTGGTCTGGGGACAGTTAGCAATCAGCCCCAGCATTTT. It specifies CASGLGTVSNQPQHF.

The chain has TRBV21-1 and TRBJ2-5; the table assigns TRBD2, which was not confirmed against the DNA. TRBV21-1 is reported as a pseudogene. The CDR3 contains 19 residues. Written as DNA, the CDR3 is TGTGCCAGCACTCTAAGTTGGCCCCCGGGACTAGCGGGGCAAGAGACCCAGTACTTC. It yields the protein CASTLSWPPGLAGQETQYF.

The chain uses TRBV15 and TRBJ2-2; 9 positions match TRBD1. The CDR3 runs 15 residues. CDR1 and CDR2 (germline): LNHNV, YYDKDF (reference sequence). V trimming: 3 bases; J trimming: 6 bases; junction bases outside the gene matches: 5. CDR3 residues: CATSRGQGIPGELFF. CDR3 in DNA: TGTGCCACCAGCAGGGGACAGGGAATACCCGGGGAGCTGTTTTTT.

The CDR3 DNA reads TGTGCCTGGAGTCTACAGGACACAGATACGCAGTATTTT. Translating gives CAWSLQDTDTQYF. The rearrangement joins TRBV30 to TRBJ2-3, with a tentative D call TRBD1 (5 bases). This CDR3 has 13 amino acids. The germline V gene has CDR1 GTSNPN and CDR2 SVGIG (reference sequence). V lost 2 bases and J 2 bases, leaving 8 bases between the germline ends.

The CDR3 region is CASSTRPGRADTQYF. CDR3 sequence (DNA): TGTGCCAGCAGCACCCGGCCAGGGAGAGCAGATACGCAGTATTTT. The J gene is TRBJ2-3, the V gene TRBV25-1; D might be TRBD1 or TRBD2, each matching 5 bases. In germline, CDR1 is MGHDK, CDR2 SYGVNS. The CDR3 is 15 amino acids. The V end lost 6 bases, the J end lost 4 bases, and 17 bases lay between the germline ends.

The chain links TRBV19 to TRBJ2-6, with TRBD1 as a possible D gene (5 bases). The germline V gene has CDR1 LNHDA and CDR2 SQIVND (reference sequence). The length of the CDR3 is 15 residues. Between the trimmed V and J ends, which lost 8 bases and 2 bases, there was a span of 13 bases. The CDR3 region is CASHLLGAGANVLTF. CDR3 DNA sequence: TGTGCCAGTCATCTGCTAGGGGCTGGGGCCAACGTCCTGACTTTC.